This entry lists 13 T cell receptor beta chains sequenced from one sample in a study of blood T cell repertoires in COVID-19. Sequencing was performed with immunoSEQ multiplex PCR; in TCRdb, only in-frame clones are kept and a portion is missing. The sample contains a few hundred thousand clones, 80% to 90% of which appear only once. The material sequenced was peripheral blood. Every receptor here comes from a man aged 35 to 55 who had recovered from COVID-19.

Only one count was recorded for this clone. The chain joins TRBV18 to TRBJ2-7; a possible D gene is TRBD2 (7 bases). Germline lookup yields CDR1 KGHSH and CDR2 LQKENI. The germline V and J ends were trimmed by 0 bases and 6 bases, with 15 bases remaining between them. CDR3 length equals 15 residues. The CDR3 here is CASSPPGRGGGEQYF. DNA of the CDR3: TGTGCCAGCTCACCACCGGGCAGGGGAGGGGGCGAGCAGTACTTC.

V is TRBV19 and J is TRBJ2-1; a possible D gene is TRBD1 (5 bases). The CDR3 is 17 amino acids. Germline-derived CDR1 and CDR2 are LNHDA and SQIVND (reference sequence). Trimming cost V 0 bases and J 1 base, with 13 bases left between them. The CDR3 protein is CASSIDGAQPSYNEQFF. DNA of the CDR3: TGTGCCAGTAGTATAGATGGGGCACAGCCTTCCTACAATGAGCAGTTCTTC.

This sequence joins TRBV24-1 and TRBJ1-5; 9 bases agree with TRBD1. J gave up 1 base and V 9 bases, and 3 bases lay outside the gene matches. Germline values: CDR1 KGHDR, CDR2 SFDVKD. The length of the CDR3 is 14 residues. In nucleotides, the CDR3 is TGTGCCACCCAGGACAGGGGAAGCAATCAGCCCCAGCATTTT. It translates to CATQDRGSNQPQHF.

The chain joins TRBV9 to TRBJ2-5; 10 bases map to TRBD2. The CDR3 runs 15 residues. V lost 1 base to trimming and J lost 4 bases; unmatched junction nucleotides: 4. CDR1 is SGDLS and CDR2 is YYNGEE in the germline V gene. As DNA, the CDR3 is TGTGCCAGCAGCGTACTAGCGGGAGCCTCAGAGACCCAGTACTTC. Amino acid sequence: CASSVLAGASETQYF. The full variable domain, its missing parts supplied by reference TRBV9 and TRBJ2-5, is DSGVTQTPKHLITATGQRVTLRCSPRSGDLSVYWYQQSLDQGLQFLIQYYNGEERAKGNILERFSAQQFPDLHSELNLSSLELGDSALYFCASSVLAGASETQYFGPGTRLLVL.

This chain uses TRBV6-5 with TRBJ2-3; D is unclear. Germline-derived CDR1 and CDR2 are MNHEY and SVGAGI. V was cut by 2 bases and J by 6 bases, with 15 bases left in between. The CDR3 has 15 residues. CDR3 protein: CASSYLNGAYDTQYF. The DNA of the CDR3 is TGTGCCAGCAGTTACCTCAACGGAGCCTACGATACGCAGTATTTT.

Written as DNA, the CDR3 is TGTGCCAGCAGTGGCTTAGGGGCAGGGAAGGATCAGCCCCAGCATTTT. Translation: CASSGLGAGKDQPQHF. This sequence joins TRBV6-1 and TRBJ1-5; TRBD1 might be the D (5 bases). Germline V CDR1 and CDR2: MNHNS, SASEGT. The V and J ends lost 4 bases and 5 bases respectively, with 18 bases between them. The CDR3 sequence is 16 residues long.

The rearrangement links TRBV27 to TRBJ2-5, with 7 bases fitting TRBD2. Germline loops: CDR1 MNHEY, CDR2 SMNVEV (reference sequence). The CDR3 runs to 13 residues. V dropped 5 bases and J dropped 5; count of bases not matched to a gene: 5. The CDR3, as DNA: TGTGCCAGCAGTCCCCGGGAGGCTGAGACCCAGTACTTC. This translates into CASSPREAETQYF.

The genes are TRBV7-8 and TRBJ2-2, with 7 positions matching TRBD1. CDR3 size: 14 residues. Germline V gives CDR1 SGHVS, CDR2 FQNEAQ. V shed 8 bases, J shed 6 bases, and the junction held 9 bases outside the gene matches. This CDR3 is CASGGQLVPGELFF. In nucleotides, the CDR3 is TGTGCCAGCGGGGGACAGCTTGTACCCGGGGAGCTGTTTTTT. Using reference TRBV7-8 and TRBJ2-2 for the parts outside the CDR3, the full variable domain is GAGVSQSPRYKVAKRGQDVALRCDPISGHVSLFWYQQALGQGPEFLTYFQNEAQLDKSGLPSDRFFAERPEGSVSTLKIQRTQQEDSAVYLCASGGQLVPGELFFGEGSRLTVL.

This clone showed up just a few times. V usage is TRBV4-1 and J usage is TRBJ1-5; the D gene is possibly TRBD1 (5 bases). Germline V gives CDR1 MGHRA, CDR2 YSYEKL. CDR3 length equals 15 residues. V lost 1 base, J lost 2 bases, and 9 bases lay in between. Here the CDR3 DNA reads TGCGCCAGCAGCCAAGGGGTAGGGGGCAATCAGCCCCAGCATTTT. This encodes CASSQGVGGNQPQHF.

The gene calls are TRBV19 and TRBJ1-2, with D possibly being TRBD1 (6 bases). The CDR3 extends over 14 amino acids. The V gene's germline CDR1 is LNHDA and CDR2 SQIVND (reference sequence). V was clipped by 3 bases and J by 5 bases, with 13 bases between them. CDR3 DNA sequence: TGTGCCAGTAGTATGGCAGGGGAGCGGTATGGCTACACCTTC. Protein product: CASSMAGERYGYTF.

The chain links TRBV9 to TRBJ2-2; D perhaps matches TRBD2 (6 bases). This CDR3 has 17 amino acids. CDR1 SGDLS and CDR2 YYNGEE come from the germline V gene. Trimming cost V 4 bases and J 5 bases, with 21 bases left between them. CDR3 sequence reads: CASSSESYGSFTGELFF. CDR3 DNA sequence: TGTGCCAGCAGCTCAGAGAGTTACGGGAGCTTTACCGGGGAGCTGTTTTTT.

The chain carries TRBV5-1 and TRBJ1-5; maybe TRBD1 (6 bases). Trimming removed 4 bases from V and 4 bases from J, with 12 bases in between. Germline loops: CDR1 SGHRS, CDR2 YFSETQ. CDR3 length equals 14 residues. The chain's CDR3 is CASSVGGPNQPQHF. The DNA for the CDR3 is TGCGCCAGCAGCGTCGGGGGGCCTAATCAGCCCCAGCATTTT.

In this sample, this clone turned up a few times. The chain carries TRBV29-1 and TRBJ1-3; 7 bases line up with TRBD1. Germline values: CDR1 SQVTM, CDR2 ANQGSEA. The V and J ends lost 5 bases and 0 bases, in that order; junction bases with no gene match: 1. This CDR3 is built from 13 residues. The CDR3 loop is CSVTGASGNTIYF. The CDR3 DNA sequence: TGCAGCGTTACAGGGGCCTCTGGAAACACCATATATTTT.